This entry concerns a single T cell receptor (beta chain). What it binds is not known. Looked up from germline, CDR1 is MNHEY and CDR2 is SMNVEV (reference sequence). There are 13 residues in the CDR3. Trimming removed 6 bases at V and 2 bases at J, with 11 bases between. The data are from a study of cytomegalovirus exposure and HLA in healthy donors. Across the whole study: The same platform as the approximately 670 first-cohort repertoires was used for the 130 or so validation repertoires, a later analysis reported.

Whole-study results and caveats: There were a few CMV-associated chains whose specificity for CMV antigens was confirmed in vitro. First-cohort TCR clusters were later found to tend to co-occur in the roughly 120 validation repertoires.

Repertoires were generated with immunoSEQ multiplex PCR, while TCRdb's copy carries only in-frame clones and drops some. The repertoire holds about 260,000 clones, with 90% as singletons. The sequence was obtained from a woman in her twenties or thirties in good health and CMV-seronegative. Source material: PBMCs. J is TRBJ2-7 and V is TRBV27; TRBD2 is a possible D gene (6 bases). DNA for the CDR3: TGTGCCAGCAGCCGAGGAGGGGCCTACGAGCAGTACTTC. Protein product: CASSRGGAYEQYF.